This entry features one T cell receptor (beta chain) sequence. This record comes from a study of blood T cell repertoires in COVID-19. Looking at the study overall: T cells, B-cell-depleted T cells, or PBMCs provided the cDNA or gDNA that served as material.

This CDR3 spans 16 amino acids. Germline V CDR1 and CDR2: SGHVS, FQNEAQ. V was trimmed by 1 base and J by 3 bases, leaving 12 bases between them. Per the study methods: Nucleated cell counts were estimated from reference gene primer amplification. Data came from immunoSEQ multiplex PCR; TCRdb stores just in-frame clones and leaves some out. V, J and clone size derive from that table, while D and trimming were established from the DNA sequence. The sample shows about 59,000 clones, around 80% of them seen only once. This TCR was sampled from an elderly man with acute or convalescent COVID-19. The rearrangement links TRBV7-8 to TRBJ2-2; D perhaps matches TRBD1 (6 bases). The sequencing input was peripheral blood. CDR3 DNA sequence: TGTGCCAGCAGCTTAGACTCAGGGGCGTACACCGGGGAGCTGTTTTTT. Its translation: CASSLDSGAYTGELFF.